The rows below give T cell receptor beta chains drawn from one sample of a study of cytomegalovirus exposure and HLA in healthy donors. TCRdb's table, derived via immunoSEQ multiplex PCR, lists solely in-frame clones and lacks some. The sample lists 150,000 to 250,000 clones; roughly 81% were seen once. The sample taken for sequencing was PBMCs. The receptors were gathered from a woman in her 30s in good health and CMV-seronegative. CDR3s include the opening cysteine and the closing phenylalanine or tryptophan. D genes are given only for firm matches. Only some rows state a clone size, as once, few, many or a class for expanded clones.

clone size | D gene | J gene | V gene | CDR3 DNA | CDR3 protein
- | TRBD1 | TRBJ1-3 | TRBV13 | TGTGCCAGTTCGATTAAGAGGGTCGGACAGGTTTTCGGCACCATATATTTT | CASSIKRVGQVFGTIYF
once | TRBD2 | TRBJ2-5 | TRBV28 | TGTGCCAGCAAGCCTGCCGGGACTAGCGGGGGGGCCTTGATTCGAGAGACCCAGTACTTC | CASKPAGTSGGALIRETQYF
- | TRBD1 | TRBJ1-5 | TRBV4-1 | TGCGCCAGCAGCCCTGGGGGTAGGGGGCCCAATCAGCCCCAGCATTTT | CASSPGGRGPNQPQHF
- | TRBD1 | TRBJ1-6 | TRBV5-6 | TGTGCCAGCAGCTTACAAGGGACAGACAAGAATTCACCCCTCCACTTT | CASSLQGTDKNSPLHF
- | - | TRBJ2-7 | TRBV28 | TGTGCCAGCCGCAGGGGGGCAGGCGAGCAGTACTTC | CASRRGAGEQYF
- | - | TRBJ1-2 | TRBV11-2 | TGTGCCAGCAGCTTAGAAGCCGCGTATGGCTACACCTTC | CASSLEAAYGYTF
- | - | TRBJ2-7 | TRBV4-1 | TGCGCCAGCAGCCAAGGGCCCAGGAGGACCTACGAGCAGTACTTC | CASSQGPRRTYEQYF
- | TRBD2 | TRBJ2-1 | TRBV19 | TGTGCCAGTATGCCCGTACATAGCGGGAGACCGTCCTACAATGAGCAGTTCTTC | CASMPVHSGRPSYNEQFF
few | TRBD1 | TRBJ1-2 | TRBV29-1 | TGCAGCGTTGAAAAGAACAGGGGATATGGCTACACCTTC | CSVEKNRGYGYTF
- | - | TRBJ1-4 | TRBV5-1 | TGCGCCAGCAGCTTAGGGGAACGAAGTGAAAAACTGTTTTTT | CASSLGERSEKLFF
- | - | TRBJ2-1 | TRBV6-5 | TGTGCCAGCAGTTCACGCTGGGAGCTCCACAATGAGCAGTTCTTC | CASSSRWELHNEQFF
- | - | TRBJ1-2 | TRBV6-1 | TGTGCCAGCTCGGAGGCCTATGGCTACACCTTC | CASSEAYGYTF
- | TRBD2 | TRBJ2-7 | TRBV7-9 | TGTGCCAGCAGCTTTGTTCTAGCGGGAGAGGACGAGCAGTACTTC | CASSFVLAGEDEQYF
- | TRBD1 | TRBJ2-2 | TRBV7-3 | TGTGCCAGCAGATTTACAGGACAGGGGGCGAGCACCGGGGAGCTGTTTTTT | CASRFTGQGASTGELFF
- | - | TRBJ2-7 | TRBV14 | TGTGCCAGCAGCCAACTCCGGGGGAGCTTAACCTACGAGCAGTACTTC | CASSQLRGSLTYEQYF
- | - | TRBJ2-2 | TRBV11-3 | TGTGCCAGCAGCTCCAGGGGTATCACCGGGGAGCTGTTTTTT | CASSSRGITGELFF
- | - | TRBJ2-1 | TRBV9 | TGTGCCAGCAGCGATATACAGGGTTACAATGAGCAGTTCTTC | CASSDIQGYNEQFF
- | TRBD1 | TRBJ1-4 | TRBV11-2 | TGTGCCAGCAGCTTCCTCGACAGGGGGCATGGTAATGAAAAACTGTTTTTT | CASSFLDRGHGNEKLFF
few | - | TRBJ1-4 | TRBV6-5 | TGTGCCAGCACAATATCCGGGTGGGATGAAAAACTGTTTTTT | CASTISGWDEKLFF
- | TRBD1 | TRBJ1-4 | TRBV29-1 | TGCAGCGTGGAACAGGGGAGGGATGAAAAACTGTTTTTT | CSVEQGRDEKLFF
- | TRBD2 | TRBJ2-7 | TRBV19 | TGTGCCAGTAGTGGACTAGCGGGAGGATCCGCGACCTCCTACGAGCAGTACTTC | CASSGLAGGSATSYEQYF
many | - | TRBJ2-3 | TRBV6-4 | TGTGCCAGCAGTGACTCGGAGAATCCCACAGATACGCAGTATTTT | CASSDSENPTDTQYF
few | TRBD2 | TRBJ2-3 | TRBV6-1 | TGTGCCAGCAGTGGACTAGCGGGAGGGCCAGATACGCAGTATTTT | CASSGLAGGPDTQYF
- | - | TRBJ1-6 | TRBV9 | TGTGCCAGCAGCGCGGGGGGACCCTATAATTCACCCCTCCACTTT | CASSAGGPYNSPLHF
- | TRBD1 | TRBJ1-2 | TRBV5-8 | TGTGCCAGCAGCTTGGCGGGACAGGGTACTGGCTACACCTTC | CASSLAGQGTGYTF
once | - | TRBJ2-3 | TRBV19 | TGTGCCAGTAGTACCCGGGACTCCGTTCGACCAGATACGCAGTATTTT | CASSTRDSVRPDTQYF
- | TRBD1 | TRBJ1-5 | TRBV29-1 | TGCAGCGTTGAAAGGCAGGGGGCCCAGCATTTT | CSVERQGAQHF
- | TRBD1 | TRBJ1-1 | TRBV30 | TGTGCCTGGAGTGGTGGACAGGGGGCCACTGAAGCTTTCTTT | CAWSGGQGATEAFF
few | - | TRBJ1-2 | TRBV6-1 | TGTGCCAGCACCACGAGAGGGTCCGGCCGCTGGGGCTACACCTTC | CASTTRGSGRWGYTF
- | - | TRBJ1-5 | TRBV30 | TGTGCCTGGAGTATATTTAGCAATCAGCCCCAGCATTTT | CAWSIFSNQPQHF
- | TRBD1 | TRBJ1-2 | TRBV5-4 | TGTGCCAGCAGCTTAGCACAGGGGGTCTGGGGCTACACCTTC | CASSLAQGVWGYTF
- | TRBD2 | TRBJ2-7 | TRBV5-4 | TGTGCCAGCAGCTCCTCGGCGGGGGGGCAGTACGAGCAGTACTTC | CASSSSAGGQYEQYF
- | - | TRBJ2-2 | TRBV6-5 | TGTGCCAGCAGAAAAGCCCCGCGCACCGGGGAGCTGTTTTTT | CASRKAPRTGELFF
few | - | TRBJ1-2 | TRBV4-1 | TGCGCCAGCAGCCAAAAAGGGGGGGCTACGTCCTTTCCGCGCTTC | CASSQKGGATSFPRF
- | TRBD2 | TRBJ2-5 | TRBV10-1 | TGCGCCAGCAGTCGGGGGAACGGGAGGGATCTGCGGACCCAGTACTTC | CASSRGNGRDLRTQYF
once | - | TRBJ1-5 | TRBV5-1 | TGCGCCAGCAGCCCTCTGGCGGGGCTGGGACAGCCCCAGCATTTT | CASSPLAGLGQPQHF
- | TRBD2 | TRBJ2-6 | TRBV18 | TGTGCCAGCTCACCGGGGGGGTCTGGGGCCAACGTCCTGACTTTC | CASSPGGSGANVLTF
few | - | TRBJ2-7 | TRBV6-1 | TGTGCCAGCAGTGATCAGCTCAGACAGACCGACGAGCAGTACTTC | CASSDQLRQTDEQYF
- | TRBD1 | TRBJ1-1 | TRBV9 | TGTGCCAGCAGCTCACAGGGGGCGACGAACACTGAAGCTTTCTTT | CASSSQGATNTEAFF
- | - | TRBJ1-3 | TRBV5-1 | TGCGCCAGCAGCTTGGGGGCTTCTGGAAACACCATATATTTT | CASSLGASGNTIYF
- | - | TRBJ1-2 | TRBV28 | TGTGCCAGCAGTCCAACACATCTGAAAGGCTACACCTTC | CASSPTHLKGYTF
- | TRBD2 | TRBJ2-3 | TRBV29-1 | TGCAGCGTTGAAGGGCTAGCGGGAGGAAAAGATACGCAGTATTTT | CSVEGLAGGKDTQYF
- | TRBD1 | TRBJ2-3 | TRBV29-1 | TGCAGCGCAGAGACAGGGGCGTTTGCAGATACGCAGTATTTT | CSAETGAFADTQYF
- | - | TRBJ2-1 | TRBV18 | TGTGCCAGCTCCCCACAGCGGAATGAGCAGTTCTTC | CASSPQRNEQFF
- | TRBD2 | TRBJ2-1 | TRBV2 | TGTGCCAGCATGCGGAGGACTAGCGTTTACAATGAGCAGTTCTTC | CASMRRTSVYNEQFF
- | - | TRBJ2-7 | TRBV30 | TGTGCCTGGAGTCCAGGGGCACCCGAGCAGTACTTC | CAWSPGAPEQYF
- | - | TRBJ1-1 | TRBV30 | TGTGCCTGGAGTGGGGGACTCCTTGAGTGGGCTTTCTTT | CAWSGGLLEWAFF
- | TRBD2 | TRBJ2-1 | TRBV19 | TGTGCCAGTTGTCGCGGGAGGGAGGATGAGCAGTTCTTC | CASCRGREDEQFF
few | - | TRBJ1-1 | TRBV12-2 | - | CASRFGAGTCAEAFF
- | - | TRBJ1-1 | TRBV29-1 | TGCAGCGTTGATCTGGACATGTCCACTGAAGCTTTCTTT | CSVDLDMSTEAFF
once | TRBD1 | TRBJ2-7 | TRBV18 | TGTGCCAGCTCATCGTTGGGACAGGGCCACGAGCAGTACTTC | CASSSLGQGHEQYF
- | TRBD1 | TRBJ2-2 | TRBV5-1 | TGCGCCAGCAGCTTATCTACAGGGGCGACCGGGGAGCTGTTTTTT | CASSLSTGATGELFF
- | TRBD2 | TRBJ2-7 | TRBV18 | TGTGCCAGCTCACCACCGGGAACAGTAGCGGGCGAGCAGTACTTC | CASSPPGTVAGEQYF
- | TRBD1 | TRBJ1-6 | TRBV5-5 | TGTGCCAGCAGCCCGGACAGGGGGAATTCACCCCTCCACTTT | CASSPDRGNSPLHF
- | TRBD2 | TRBJ2-5 | TRBV5-4 | TGTGCCAGCAGCTTGGGGGGTCGTCTAGCGGGGATGGACCAAGAGACCCAGTACTTC | CASSLGGRLAGMDQETQYF